This TCR beta chain appears in the sequencing data of a study of T-cell memory formation after mild COVID-19. A single record per CDR3 protein comes from TCRdb applying MiXCR to the 5' RACE reads. The sample has fewer than 450,000 distinct CDR3 sequences; around 24% are singletons. This clonotype turned up a few times. The sequenced material came from PBMCs or a T cell subset sorted from them (not recorded which). This TCR was recovered from an adult woman who had mild COVID-19 (a few samples of this study predate the infection). Cell type and time point are not known.

The CDR3: CASTNRLRYNEQFF. As DNA, the CDR3 is TGTGCCAGCACCAACCGGTTGCGGTACAATGAGCAGTTCTTC. This chain uses TRBV6-5 with TRBJ2-1; D is undetermined. Germline lookup yields CDR1 MNHEY and CDR2 SVGAGI. CDR3 length: 14 residues. V lost 7 bases and J lost 4, with 14 bases in between.